Listed below are T cell receptor beta chains from one sample, sequenced in a study of CD8 T cells in Susac syndrome. TCRdb processed the immunoSEQ multiplex PCR reads anew with MiXCR; each CDR3 protein has one entry. The repertoire has 100,000 or so distinct CDR3 sequences, 85% to 95% of them found once; the top ten carry 0.12%. Sequenced: CD8+ T cells from PBMCs. These receptors were obtained from a human donor in good health. Each CDR3 is given with its conserved first and last residue. A D gene is named only where the DNA matches it firmly. Expanded clones are given a class, and other clones once, few, many or no size at all.

V gene,J gene,D gene,clone size,CDR3 protein,CDR3 DNA
TRBV12-3/TRBV12-4,TRBJ2-7,.,few,CASSRNYEQYF,TGTGCCAGCAGTCGTAATTACGAGCAGTACTTC
TRBV4-1,TRBJ2-4,.,.,CASSGAENIQYF,TGCGCCAGCAGCGGGGCCGAAAACATTCAGTACTTC
TRBV6-2/TRBV6-3,TRBJ1-2,.,.,CASSYEWGGYGYTF,TGTGCCAGCAGTTACGAGTGGGGGGGCTATGGCTACACCTTC
TRBV5-1,TRBJ2-7,.,.,CASSSLEGYYEQYF,TGCGCCAGCAGCTCTCTGGAGGGCTACTACGAGCAGTACTTC
TRBV7-3,TRBJ2-7,.,.,CASSLKTGPYEQYF,TGTGCCAGCAGCTTAAAAACGGGCCCCTACGAGCAGTACTTC
TRBV6-2/TRBV6-3,TRBJ2-7,TRBD2,.,CASRLGLAGVIYEQYF,TGTGCCAGCAGGCTGGGACTAGCGGGAGTCATCTACGAGCAGTACTTC
TRBV14,TRBJ1-6,.,.,CASSQSVSPLHF,TGTGCCAGCAGCCAAAGCGTCTCACCCCTCCACTTT
TRBV29-1,TRBJ1-2,TRBD1,few,CSVGQGGGYTF,TGCAGCGTTGGACAGGGGGGTGGCTACACCTTC
TRBV4-3,TRBJ1-1,TRBD1,.,CASSQDRQGPWGAFF,TGCGCCAGCAGCCAAGATCGACAGGGCCCCTGGGGAGCTTTCTTT
TRBV7-9,TRBJ1-1,.,.,CASSLVGRGNTEAFF,TGTGCCAGCAGCTTAGTGGGCAGGGGCAACACTGAAGCTTTCTTT
TRBV28,TRBJ2-4,.,.,CASSLDSNIQYF,TGTGCCAGCAGTTTAGACAGTAACATTCAGTACTTC
TRBV5-6,TRBJ2-3,.,.,CASSLDGGQRVTDTQYF,TGTGCCAGCAGCTTGGACGGGGGGCAGCGGGTTACAGATACGCAGTATTTT
TRBV27,TRBJ2-1,TRBD2,.,CASSPKIGSGYYNEQFF,TGTGCCAGCAGTCCCAAAATTGGTAGCGGGTATTACAATGAGCAGTTCTTC
TRBV25-1,TRBJ2-1,TRBD1,.,CASSADRGVWNEQFF,TGTGCCAGCAGTGCGGACAGGGGAGTTTGGAATGAGCAGTTCTTC
TRBV27,TRBJ2-3,TRBD1,.,CASSLGTGKNTQYF,TGTGCCAGCAGTCTCGGGACAGGGAAAAATACGCAGTATTTT
TRBV6-6,TRBJ2-1,.,.,CASSYINEQFF,TGTGCCAGCAGTTACATCAATGAGCAGTTCTTC
TRBV29-1,TRBJ2-1,TRBD2,.,CSVKTQREVHEQFF,TGCAGCGTTAAAACCCAGCGGGAGGTTCATGAGCAGTTCTTC
TRBV5-6,TRBJ2-1,TRBD2,.,CASSLEAGGRQYNEQFF,TGTGCCAGCAGCTTGGAGGCGGGAGGACGACAATACAATGAGCAGTTCTTC
TRBV3-1,TRBJ2-1,.,.,CASSQVHEQFF,TGTGCCAGCAGCCAAGTCCATGAGCAGTTCTTC
TRBV7-3,TRBJ2-1,TRBD1,once,CASSLTGTVSDNEQFF,TGTGCCAGCAGCTTAACAGGGACAGTTTCCGACAATGAGCAGTTCTTC
TRBV7-2,TRBJ2-5,TRBD2,.,CASSATSPEETQYF,TGTGCCAGCAGCGCGACTAGCCCGGAAGAGACCCAGTACTTC
TRBV4-2,TRBJ1-5,.,.,CASSQVMGGRQPQHF,TGTGCCAGCAGCCAAGTGATGGGGGGTAGGCAGCCCCAGCATTTT
TRBV29-1,TRBJ1-1,.,.,CSVEGAFF,TGCAGCGTTGAGGGAGCTTTCTTT
TRBV24-1,TRBJ2-3,TRBD1,.,CATSDAGQGDRTDTQYF,TGTGCCACCAGTGATGCTGGACAGGGGGACAGAACAGATACGCAGTATTTT
TRBV14,TRBJ1-1,.,.,CASSGDLNTEAFF,TGTGCCAGCAGCGGCGACCTGAACACTGAAGCTTTCTTT
TRBV2,TRBJ1-5,.,.,CASTSGNQPQHF,TGTGCCAGCACTTCGGGGAATCAGCCCCAGCATTTT
TRBV5-4,TRBJ2-1,TRBD1,.,CASSSATGGEQFF,TGTGCCAGCAGCTCCGCTACAGGGGGCGAGCAGTTCTTC
TRBV2,TRBJ2-5,.,.,CASSPLFGGGRETQYF,TGTGCCAGCAGTCCCCTTTTTGGGGGGGGCCGTGAGACCCAGTACTTC
TRBV9,TRBJ2-3,.,.,CASSGDAQYF,TGTGCCAGCAGCGGGGACGCGCAGTATTTT
TRBV20-1,TRBJ1-1,.,.,CSARGGANTEAFF,TGCAGTGCGAGAGGGGGGGCGAACACTGAAGCTTTCTTT
TRBV30,TRBJ2-7,.,.,CAWSPVPYEQYF,TGTGCCTGGAGTCCGGTCCCCTACGAGCAGTACTTC
TRBV2,TRBJ2-1,.,.,CASSGDGLGYNEQFF,TGTGCCAGCAGCGGAGACGGACTCGGCTACAATGAGCAGTTCTTC
TRBV3-1,TRBJ2-2,TRBD2,.,CASSQDLRLAGGPNTGELFF,TGTGCCAGCAGCCAAGATTTAAGACTAGCGGGGGGTCCGAACACCGGGGAGCTGTTTTTT
TRBV29-1,TRBJ1-3,.,.,CSVAETTGNTIYF,TGCAGTGTGGCGGAGACCACTGGAAACACCATATATTTT
TRBV5-1,TRBJ1-1,.,.,CASSLESGVVTEAFF,TGCGCCAGCAGCTTGGAGTCGGGTGTAGTGACTGAAGCTTTCTTT
TRBV6-2/TRBV6-3,TRBJ2-2,.,.,CASSYWQANTGELFF,TGTGCCAGCAGTTACTGGCAGGCGAACACCGGGGAGCTGTTTTTT
TRBV6-1,TRBJ1-5,.,.,CASELGDQPQHF,TGTGCCAGCGAGCTCGGGGACCAGCCCCAGCATTTT
TRBV4-3,TRBJ2-2,.,once,CASSQDPSYTGELFF,TGCGCCAGCAGCCAAGATCCCAGTTACACCGGGGAGCTGTTTTTT
TRBV6-2/TRBV6-3,TRBJ1-2,.,.,CASSPDGYGGYTF,TGTGCCAGCAGTCCTGACGGGTATGGAGGCTACACCTTC
TRBV20-1,TRBJ1-4,.,.,CSAWESNEKLFF,TGCAGTGCTTGGGAGTCTAATGAAAAACTGTTTTTT
TRBV27,TRBJ2-5,.,.,CASSLLRDSSAKETQYF,TGTGCCAGCAGTTTATTACGTGATTCTTCGGCGAAAGAGACCCAGTACTTC
TRBV6-5,TRBJ1-6,TRBD1,.,CASTADRNSPLHF,TGTGCCAGCACCGCGGACAGGAATTCACCCCTCCACTTT